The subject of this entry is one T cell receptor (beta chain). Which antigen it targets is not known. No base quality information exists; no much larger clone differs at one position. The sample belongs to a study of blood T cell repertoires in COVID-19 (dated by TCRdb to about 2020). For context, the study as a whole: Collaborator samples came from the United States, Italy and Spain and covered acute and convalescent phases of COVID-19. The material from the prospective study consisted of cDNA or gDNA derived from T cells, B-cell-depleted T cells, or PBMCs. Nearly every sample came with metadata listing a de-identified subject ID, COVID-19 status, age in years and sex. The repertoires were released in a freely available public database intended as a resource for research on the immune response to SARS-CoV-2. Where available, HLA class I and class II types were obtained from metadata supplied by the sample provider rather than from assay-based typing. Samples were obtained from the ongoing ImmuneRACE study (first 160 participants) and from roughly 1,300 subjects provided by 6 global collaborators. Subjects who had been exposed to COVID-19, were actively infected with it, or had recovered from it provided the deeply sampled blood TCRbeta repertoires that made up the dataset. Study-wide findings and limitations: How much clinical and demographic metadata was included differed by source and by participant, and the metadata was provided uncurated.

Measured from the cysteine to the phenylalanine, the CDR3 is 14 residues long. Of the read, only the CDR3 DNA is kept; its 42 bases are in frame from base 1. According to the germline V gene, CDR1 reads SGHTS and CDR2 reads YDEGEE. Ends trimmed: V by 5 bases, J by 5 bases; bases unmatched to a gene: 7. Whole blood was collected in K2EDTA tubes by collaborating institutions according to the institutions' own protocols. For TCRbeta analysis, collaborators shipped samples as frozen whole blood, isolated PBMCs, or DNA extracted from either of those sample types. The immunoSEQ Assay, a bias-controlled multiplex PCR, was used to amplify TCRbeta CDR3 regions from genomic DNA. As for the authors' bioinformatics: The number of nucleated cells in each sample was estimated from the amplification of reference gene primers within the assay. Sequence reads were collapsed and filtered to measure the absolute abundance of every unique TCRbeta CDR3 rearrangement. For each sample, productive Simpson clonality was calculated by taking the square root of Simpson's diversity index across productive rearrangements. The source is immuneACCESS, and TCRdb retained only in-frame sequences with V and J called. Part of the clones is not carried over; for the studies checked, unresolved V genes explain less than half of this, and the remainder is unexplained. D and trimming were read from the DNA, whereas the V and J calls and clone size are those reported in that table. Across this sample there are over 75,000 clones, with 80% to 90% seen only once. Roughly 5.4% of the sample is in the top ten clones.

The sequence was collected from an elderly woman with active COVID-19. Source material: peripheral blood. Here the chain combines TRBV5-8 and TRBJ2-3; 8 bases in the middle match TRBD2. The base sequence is TGTGCCAGCAGTCGGCGGGAGGCGGGAGATACGCAGTATTTT. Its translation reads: CASSRREAGDTQYF. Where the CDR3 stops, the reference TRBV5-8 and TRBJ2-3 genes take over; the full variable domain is EAGVTQSPTHLIKTRGQQATLRCSPISGHTSVYWYQQALGLGLQFLLWYDEGEERNRGNFPPRFSGRQFPNYSSELNVNALELEDSALYLCASSRREAGDTQYFGPGTRLTVL.